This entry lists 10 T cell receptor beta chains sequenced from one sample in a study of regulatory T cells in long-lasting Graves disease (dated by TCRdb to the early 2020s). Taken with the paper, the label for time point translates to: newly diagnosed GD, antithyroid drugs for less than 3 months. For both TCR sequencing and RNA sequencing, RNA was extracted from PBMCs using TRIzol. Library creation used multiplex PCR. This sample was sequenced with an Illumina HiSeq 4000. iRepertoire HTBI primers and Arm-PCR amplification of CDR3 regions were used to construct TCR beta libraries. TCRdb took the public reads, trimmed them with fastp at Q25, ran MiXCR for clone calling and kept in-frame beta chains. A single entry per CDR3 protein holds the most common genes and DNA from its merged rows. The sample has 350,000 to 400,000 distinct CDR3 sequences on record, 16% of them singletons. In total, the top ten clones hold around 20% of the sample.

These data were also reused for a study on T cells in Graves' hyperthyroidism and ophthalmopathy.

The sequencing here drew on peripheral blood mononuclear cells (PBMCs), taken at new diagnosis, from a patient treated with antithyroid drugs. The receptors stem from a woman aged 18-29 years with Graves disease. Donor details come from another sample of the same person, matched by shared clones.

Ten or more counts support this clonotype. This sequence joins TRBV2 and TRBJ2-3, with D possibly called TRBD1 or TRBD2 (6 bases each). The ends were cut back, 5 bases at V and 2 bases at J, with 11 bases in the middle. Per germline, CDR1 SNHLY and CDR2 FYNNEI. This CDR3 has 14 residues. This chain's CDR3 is CASSTQGLTDTQYF. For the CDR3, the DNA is TGTGCCAGCAGTACACAGGGACTCACAGATACGCAGTATTTT. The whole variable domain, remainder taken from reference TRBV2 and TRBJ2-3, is EPEVTQTPSHQVTQMGQEVILRCVPISNHLYFYWYRQILGQKVEFLVSFYNNEISEKSEIFDDQFSVERPDGSNFTLKIRSTKLEDSAMYFCASSTQGLTDTQYFGPGTRLTVL.

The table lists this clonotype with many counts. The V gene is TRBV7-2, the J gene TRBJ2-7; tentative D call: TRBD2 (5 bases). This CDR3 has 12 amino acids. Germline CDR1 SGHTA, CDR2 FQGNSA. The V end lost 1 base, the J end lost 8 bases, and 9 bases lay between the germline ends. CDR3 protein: CASSLEIAKQYF. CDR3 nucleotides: TGTGCCAGCAGCTTAGAAATAGCGAAGCAGTACTTC.

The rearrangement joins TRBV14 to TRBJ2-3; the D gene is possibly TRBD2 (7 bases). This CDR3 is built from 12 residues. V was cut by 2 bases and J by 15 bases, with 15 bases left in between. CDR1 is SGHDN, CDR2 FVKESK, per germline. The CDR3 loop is CASSQRTGGQYF. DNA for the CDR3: TGTGCCAGCAGCCAAAGAACGGGGGGACAATATTTT.

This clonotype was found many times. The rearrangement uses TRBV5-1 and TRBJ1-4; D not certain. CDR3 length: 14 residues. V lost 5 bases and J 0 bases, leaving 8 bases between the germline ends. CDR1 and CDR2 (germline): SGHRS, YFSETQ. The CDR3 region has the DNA TGCGCCAGCAGTGGGTATCCAACTAATGAAAAACTGTTTTTT. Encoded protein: CASSGYPTNEKLFF.

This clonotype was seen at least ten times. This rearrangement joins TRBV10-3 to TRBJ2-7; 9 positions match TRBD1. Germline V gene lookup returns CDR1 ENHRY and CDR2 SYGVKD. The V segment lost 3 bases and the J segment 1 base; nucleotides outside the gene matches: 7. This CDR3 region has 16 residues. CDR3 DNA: TGTGCCATCAGTGAAAAAACCGGGACAGGGTCCTACGAGCAGTACTTC. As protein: CAISEKTGTGSYEQYF.

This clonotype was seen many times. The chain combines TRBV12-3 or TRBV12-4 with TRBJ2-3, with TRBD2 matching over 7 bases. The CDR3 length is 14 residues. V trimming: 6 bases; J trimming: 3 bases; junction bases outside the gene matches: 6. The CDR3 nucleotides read TGTGCCAGCAGCCAGGGAGGGCGGACAGATACGCAGTATTTT. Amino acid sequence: CASSQGGRTDTQYF.

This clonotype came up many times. The CDR3, as DNA: TGTGCCAGCAGCACCCGGGACAGGGGACGGGGCTACACCTTC. Its translation: CASSTRDRGRGYTF. The chain combines TRBV11-3 with TRBJ1-2, with TRBD1 identical over 10 bases. Germline V gene sequence: CDR1 SGHNT, CDR2 YENEEA. The V segment lost 5 bases and the J segment 8 bases; nucleotides outside the gene matches: 8. This CDR3 is 14 amino acids long.

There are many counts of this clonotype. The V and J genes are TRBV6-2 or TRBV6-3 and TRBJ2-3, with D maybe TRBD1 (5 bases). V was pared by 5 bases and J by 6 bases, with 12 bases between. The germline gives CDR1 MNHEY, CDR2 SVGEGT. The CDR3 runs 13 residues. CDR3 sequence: CASSNPPGDTQYF. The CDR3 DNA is TGTGCCAGCAGTAACCCGCCAGGGGATACGCAGTATTTT.

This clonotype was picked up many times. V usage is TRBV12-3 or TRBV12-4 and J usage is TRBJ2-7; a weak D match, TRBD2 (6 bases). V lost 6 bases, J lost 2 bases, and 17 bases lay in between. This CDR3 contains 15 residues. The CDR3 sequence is CASSPRGTGAYEQYF. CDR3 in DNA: TGTGCCAGCAGCCCTCGAGGGACGGGAGCCTACGAGCAGTACTTC.

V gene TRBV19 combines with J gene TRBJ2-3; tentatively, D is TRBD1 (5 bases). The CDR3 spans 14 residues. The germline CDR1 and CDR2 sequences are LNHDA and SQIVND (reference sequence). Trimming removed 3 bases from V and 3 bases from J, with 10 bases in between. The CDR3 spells CASSIQGTTDTQYF. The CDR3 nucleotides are TGTGCCAGTAGTATCCAGGGAACGACAGATACGCAGTATTTT.